One and the same sample provided the 4 T cell receptor beta chains below, sequenced in a study of CD8+ T cells in alopecia areata. Treatment denoted: oral pan-JAK inhibitor, 5-10 mg twice daily. Sequencing used cDNA as its template, made by extracting RNA and reverse transcribing it. Only in-frame clones appear in the TCRdb table, and some are missing; sequencing was by immunoSEQ multiplex PCR. The sample consists of over 85,000 clones, about three quarters of them appearing once. Sequences were derived from CD8+ T cells sorted from blood, sampled at approximately week 42, from a patient treated with tofacitinib. These TCRs come from a human donor with alopecia areata.

This chain joins TRBV4-1 and TRBJ2-1, with a weak D call TRBD1 (5 bases). This CDR3 region has 14 residues. Germline loops: CDR1 MGHRA, CDR2 YSYEKL. V shed 4 bases and J shed 6 bases, with 13 bases lying between them. CDR3 in DNA: TGCGCCAGCAGCCCGCCCGTAGGGGCCAATGAGCAGTTCTTC. This translates into CASSPPVGANEQFF.

The rearrangement links TRBV29-1 to TRBJ2-2, with unresolved D. V lost 0 bases and J lost 2, with 7 bases in between. The germline CDR1 and CDR2 sequences are SQVTM and ANQGSEA. This CDR3 has 14 residues. The CDR3 region is CSVEEGFNTGELFF. The CDR3, as DNA: TGCAGCGTTGAAGAGGGTTTCAACACCGGGGAGCTGTTTTTT.

The chain links TRBV14 to TRBJ2-7; 10 bases are shared with TRBD2. There are 14 residues in the CDR3. The germline V gene has CDR1 SGHDN and CDR2 FVKESK. The trim removed 0 bases at V and 4 bases at J, leaving 0 bases unmatched. The CDR3 DNA sequence: TGTGCCAGCAGCCAAGAGGGACTAGCGTACGAGCAGTACTTC. Protein product: CASSQEGLAYEQYF.

The chain recombines TRBV18 with TRBJ1-5; the D is unclear. This CDR3 is 17 amino acids long. V lost 3 bases and J 5 bases, leaving 20 bases between the germline ends. Looked up from germline, CDR1 is KGHSH and CDR2 is LQKENI. CDR3 nucleotide sequence: TGTGCCAGCTCACCTATATTCGTCGGAATAGATGATCAGCCCCAGCATTTT. This encodes CASSPIFVGIDDQPQHF.